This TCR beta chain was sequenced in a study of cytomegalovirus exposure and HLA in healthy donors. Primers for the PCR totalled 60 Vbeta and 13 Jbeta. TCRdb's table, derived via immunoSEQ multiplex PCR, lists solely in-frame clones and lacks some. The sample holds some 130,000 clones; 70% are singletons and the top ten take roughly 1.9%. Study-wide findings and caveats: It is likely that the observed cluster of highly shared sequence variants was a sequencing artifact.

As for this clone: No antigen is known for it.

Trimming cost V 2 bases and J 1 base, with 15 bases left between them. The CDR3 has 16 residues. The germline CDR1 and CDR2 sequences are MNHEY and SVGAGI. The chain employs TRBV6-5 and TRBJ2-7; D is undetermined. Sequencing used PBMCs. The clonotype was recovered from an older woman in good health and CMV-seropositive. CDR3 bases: TGTGCCAGCAGTTACCAACCCCCGGGTAGGTCCTACGAGCAGTACTTC. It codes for CASSYQPPGRSYEQYF.